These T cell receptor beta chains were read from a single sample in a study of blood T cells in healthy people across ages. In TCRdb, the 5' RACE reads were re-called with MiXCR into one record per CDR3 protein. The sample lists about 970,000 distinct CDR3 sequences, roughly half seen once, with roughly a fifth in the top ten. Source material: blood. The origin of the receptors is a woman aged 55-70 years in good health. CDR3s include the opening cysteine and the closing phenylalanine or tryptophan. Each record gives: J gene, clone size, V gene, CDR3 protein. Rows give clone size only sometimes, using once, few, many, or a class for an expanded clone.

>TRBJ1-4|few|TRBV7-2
CASSLRGAANEKLFF
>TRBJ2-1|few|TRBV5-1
CASSRSGPYNEQFF
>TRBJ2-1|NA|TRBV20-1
CSARSLQGYEQFF
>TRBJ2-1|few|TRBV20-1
CSAQGGSPYEQFF
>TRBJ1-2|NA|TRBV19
CASRAAGSGDYGYTF
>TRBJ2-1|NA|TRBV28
CASGGAYNEQFF
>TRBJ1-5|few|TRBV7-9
CASSLPEGPQHF
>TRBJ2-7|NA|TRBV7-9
CASSVRIEQYF
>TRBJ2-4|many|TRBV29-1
CSAGQPNIQYF
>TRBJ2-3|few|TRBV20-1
CSARALKGTGRTDTQYF
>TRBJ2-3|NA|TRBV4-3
CASSQDSAGGLTDTQYF
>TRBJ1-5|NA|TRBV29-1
CSVGAHRVCQPQHF
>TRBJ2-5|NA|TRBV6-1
CASSEVGRAETQYF
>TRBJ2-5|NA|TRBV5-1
CASSLAGRPETQYF
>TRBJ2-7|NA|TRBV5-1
CASSLGIESYEQYF
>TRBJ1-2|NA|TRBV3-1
CASRPTSGGYTF
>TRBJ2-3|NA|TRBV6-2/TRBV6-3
CASSPWTDPSTDTQYF
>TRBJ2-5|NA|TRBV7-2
CASSVSPVSQETQYF
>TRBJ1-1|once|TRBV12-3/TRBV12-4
CASSFDLGTEVFF
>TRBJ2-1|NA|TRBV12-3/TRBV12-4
CASSLRSGFAALVSYNEQFF
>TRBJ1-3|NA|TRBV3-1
CASSPQRGNTIYF
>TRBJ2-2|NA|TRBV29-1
CSVVLAVGELFF
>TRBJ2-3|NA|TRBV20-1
CSATGPRADTQYF
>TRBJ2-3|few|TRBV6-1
CASRVSDTQYF
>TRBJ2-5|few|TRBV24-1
CATSDLGTGSQETQYF
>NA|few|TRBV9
CASRGISGGSYEQYF
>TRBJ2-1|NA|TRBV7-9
CASSLSQGIRSEQFF
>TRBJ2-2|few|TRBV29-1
CSVGQTPGQGAEGELFF
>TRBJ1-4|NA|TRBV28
CASSLINGQGREKLFF
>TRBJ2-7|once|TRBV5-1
CASCTGTGNGYEQYF
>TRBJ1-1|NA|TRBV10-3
CAISGARTGNTEAFF
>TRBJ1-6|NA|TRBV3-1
CASSPGRTYNSPLHF
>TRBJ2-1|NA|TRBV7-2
CASSLGSGLAHEQFF
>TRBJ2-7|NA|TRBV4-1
CASSQDPYGWTRTCEQYF
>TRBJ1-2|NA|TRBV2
CASTERDSPYGYTF
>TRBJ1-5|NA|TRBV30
CAWRKASSLSNQPQHF
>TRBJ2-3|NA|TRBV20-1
CSATLVNTAADTQYF
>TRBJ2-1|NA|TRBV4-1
CASSHLLAGGYNEQFF
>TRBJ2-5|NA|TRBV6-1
CASSEALREETQYF
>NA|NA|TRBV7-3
CASSRGDGLGETQYF
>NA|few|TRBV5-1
CASAPWGSYEQYF
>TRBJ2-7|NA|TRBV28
CASGFRERWDEQYF
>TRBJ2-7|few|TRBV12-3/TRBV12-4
CASSPEGTAPGLQYF
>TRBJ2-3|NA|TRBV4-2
CASSQIADSSTDTQYF
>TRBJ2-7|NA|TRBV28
CASSFVVEGHEQYF
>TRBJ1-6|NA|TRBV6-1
CASSPGGGVASPLHF
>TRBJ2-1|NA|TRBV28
CASSLEGATPEQFF
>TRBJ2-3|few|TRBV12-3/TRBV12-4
CASSRDRFSLTDTQYF
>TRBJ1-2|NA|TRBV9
CASSASQVNYVDGYTF
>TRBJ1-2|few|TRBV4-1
CASSQIFGQRGYTF
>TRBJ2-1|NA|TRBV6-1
CASRPGTSGSSYNEQFF
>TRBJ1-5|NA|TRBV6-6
CASNKQGQYSNQPQHF
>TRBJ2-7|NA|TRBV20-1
CSAIKGASGTYEQYF